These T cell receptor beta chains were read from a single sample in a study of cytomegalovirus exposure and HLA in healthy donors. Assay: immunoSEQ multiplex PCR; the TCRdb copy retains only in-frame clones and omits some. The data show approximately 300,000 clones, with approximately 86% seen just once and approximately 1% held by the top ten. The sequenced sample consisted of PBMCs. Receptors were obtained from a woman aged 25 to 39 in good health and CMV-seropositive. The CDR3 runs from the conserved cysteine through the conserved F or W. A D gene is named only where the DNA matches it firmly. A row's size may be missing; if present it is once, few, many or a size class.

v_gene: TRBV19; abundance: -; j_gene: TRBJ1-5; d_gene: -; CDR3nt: TGTGCCAGTAGTAAAGGTGATAGGGGCAATCAGCCCCAGCATTTT; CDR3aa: CASSKGDRGNQPQHF
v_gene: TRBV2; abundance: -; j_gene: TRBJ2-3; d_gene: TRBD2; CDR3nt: TGTGCCAGCAGTCCCCTAGCGGGAGGGCCCTTATGGGACACAGATACGCAGTATTTT; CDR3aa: CASSPLAGGPLWDTDTQYF
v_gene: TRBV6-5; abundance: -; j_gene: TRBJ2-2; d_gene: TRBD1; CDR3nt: TGTGCCAGCGGACAGGCCACCGGGGAGCTGTTTTTT; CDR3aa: CASGQATGELFF
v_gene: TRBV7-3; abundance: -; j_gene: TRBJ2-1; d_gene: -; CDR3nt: TGTGCCAGCAGCTTAACCGGGACCACTAACAATGAGCAGTTCTTC; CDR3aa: CASSLTGTTNNEQFF
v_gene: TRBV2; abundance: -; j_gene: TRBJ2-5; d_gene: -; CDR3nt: TGTGCCAGCAGTGAAGCCAGGGCTAGCCAAGAGACCCAGTACTTC; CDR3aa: CASSEARASQETQYF
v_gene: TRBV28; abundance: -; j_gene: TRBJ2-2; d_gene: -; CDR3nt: TGTGCCAGCAGTTTGATGGGGTTTTACACCGGGGAGCTGTTTTTT; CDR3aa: CASSLMGFYTGELFF
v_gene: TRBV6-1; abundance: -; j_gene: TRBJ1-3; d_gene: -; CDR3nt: TGTGCCAGCAGTCAAGGTTCAGGGGTTATTGGAAACACCATATATTTT; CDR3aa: CASSQGSGVIGNTIYF
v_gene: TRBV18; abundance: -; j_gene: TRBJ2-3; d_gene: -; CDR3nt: TGTGCCAGCTCACCACCGGAGAGTACAGATACGCAGTATTTT; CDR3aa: CASSPPESTDTQYF
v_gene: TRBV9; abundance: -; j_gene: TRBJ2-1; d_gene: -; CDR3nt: TGTGCCAGCAGCTTAACAGGGATTGGGTACAATGAGCAGTTCTTC; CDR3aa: CASSLTGIGYNEQFF
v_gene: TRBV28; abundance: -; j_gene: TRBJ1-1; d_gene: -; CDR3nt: TGTGCCAGCAGTTTATACTCAGGGGCTACCACTGAAGCTTTCTTT; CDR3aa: CASSLYSGATTEAFF
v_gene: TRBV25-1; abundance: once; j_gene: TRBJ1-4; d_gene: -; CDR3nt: TGTGCCAGCAGTGAATTGGAGGGTCTGGGTGAAAAACTGTTTTTT; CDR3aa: CASSELEGLGEKLFF
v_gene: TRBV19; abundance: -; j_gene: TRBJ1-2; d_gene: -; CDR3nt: TGTGCCAGTAGTATCGGACAGTACCCTAACTATGGCTACACCTTC; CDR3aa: CASSIGQYPNYGYTF
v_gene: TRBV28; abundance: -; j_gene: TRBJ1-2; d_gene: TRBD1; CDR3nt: TGTGCCAGCAGGTCCCGGGACAGCTATGGCTACACCTTC; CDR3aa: CASRSRDSYGYTF
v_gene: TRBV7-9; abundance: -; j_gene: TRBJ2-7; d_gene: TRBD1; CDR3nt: TGTGCCAGCGGGGACAGGGGGTACGAGCAGTACTTC; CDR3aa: CASGDRGYEQYF
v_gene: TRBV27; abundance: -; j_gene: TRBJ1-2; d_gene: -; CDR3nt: TGTGCCGGCAGTTTCCGGGCGGACCCTGGCTATGGCTACACCTTC; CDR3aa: CAGSFRADPGYGYTF
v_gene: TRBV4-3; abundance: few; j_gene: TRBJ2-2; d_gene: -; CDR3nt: TGCGCCAGCAGCCAAGATTGGGCCTCCACCGGGGAGCTGTTTTTT; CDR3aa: CASSQDWASTGELFF